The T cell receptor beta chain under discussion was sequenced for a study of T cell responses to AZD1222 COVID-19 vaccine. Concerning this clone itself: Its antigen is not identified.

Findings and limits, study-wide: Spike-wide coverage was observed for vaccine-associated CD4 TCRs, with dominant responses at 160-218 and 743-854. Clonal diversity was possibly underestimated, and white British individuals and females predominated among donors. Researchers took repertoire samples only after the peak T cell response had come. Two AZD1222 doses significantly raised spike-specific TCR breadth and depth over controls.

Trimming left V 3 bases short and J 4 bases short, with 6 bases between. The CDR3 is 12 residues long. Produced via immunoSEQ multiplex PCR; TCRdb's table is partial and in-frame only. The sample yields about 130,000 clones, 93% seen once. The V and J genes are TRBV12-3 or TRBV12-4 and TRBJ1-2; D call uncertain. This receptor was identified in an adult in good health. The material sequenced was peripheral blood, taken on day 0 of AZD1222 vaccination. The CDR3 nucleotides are TGTGCCAGCAGTTTTGCAGCCTATGGCTACACCTTC. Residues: CASSFAAYGYTF.